This T cell receptor (beta chain) was documented in a study of shared clonotypes between healthy human individuals. The CDR3 is 15 amino acids. Trimming removed 1 base from V and 10 bases from J; junction bases left unmatched: 8. CDR1 MGHRA and CDR2 YSYEKL come from the germline V gene. This clone was counted once. The protocol was immunoSEQ multiplex PCR, while the TCRdb copy is restricted to in-frame clones and leaves out a portion. The table lists 2,100,000 or so clones, 90% to 97% of them singletons. The TCR originated in a man between 18 and 29 years old in good health. This chain uses TRBV4-1 with TRBJ2-1; 9 nucleotides line up with TRBD2. Input material: naive CD4+ T cells sorted from blood. This sample's subset: CD45RA+ positively selected. This chain's CDR3 is CASSQVAGGRQEQFF. The CDR3, as DNA: TGCGCCAGCAGCCAAGTTGCGGGGGGGCGTCAGGAGCAGTTCTTC.